The 7 T cell receptor beta chains below all came from one sample that was sequenced in a study of blood T cell repertoires in COVID-19. Produced via immunoSEQ multiplex PCR; TCRdb's table is partial and in-frame only. The data contain a few hundred thousand clones, about four fifths of them singletons. Material: PBMCs or T cells enriched from blood (not recorded which). The receptors shown here come from a man in his fifties or sixties who had recovered from COVID-19.

This rearrangement joins TRBV12-5 to TRBJ2-3, with 10 bases aligning to TRBD1. Trimming took 7 bases from V and 5 from J; bases not matched to a gene: 15. From germline, CDR1 is LGHNT and CDR2 FRNRAP. The CDR3 covers 17 residues. CDR3 DNA sequence: TGTGCTAGTGTTCGCCCCTTGACAGGGGGCGCGGGAGATACGCAGTATTTT. Amino acids: CASVRPLTGGAGDTQYF.

The chain combines TRBV5-1 with TRBJ2-7, with 8 bases fitting TRBD1. Trimming took 2 bases from V and 4 from J; bases not matched to a gene: 5. This CDR3 contains 14 residues. Germline-derived CDR1 and CDR2 are SGHRS and YFSETQ. Here the CDR3 reads CASSLETGEYEQYF. The CDR3, as DNA: TGCGCCAGCAGCTTAGAGACAGGGGAATACGAGCAGTACTTC.

V gene TRBV11-2 combines with J gene TRBJ2-2; weak D call: TRBD1 (6 bases). From germline, CDR1 is SGHAT and CDR2 FQNNGV. CDR3 length: 15 amino acids. V lost 5 bases, J lost 5 bases, and 15 bases lay in between. CDR3 in DNA: TGTGCCAGCAGCCCTAACAGGGTCCGGACCGGGGAGCTGTTTTTT. It yields the protein CASSPNRVRTGELFF.

The chain is built from TRBV24-1 and TRBJ2-1; 9 bases fit TRBD2. Germline CDR1 KGHDR, CDR2 SFDVKD. The CDR3 consists of 17 residues. V was clipped by 2 bases and J by 5 bases; unmatched bases: 9. The CDR3 here is CATSDWDSGSTNNEQFF. The CDR3 region has the DNA TGTGCCACCAGTGATTGGGATAGCGGGAGTACAAACAATGAGCAGTTCTTC.

This CDR3 reads CASSLRREAPEAFF. The CDR3 DNA sequence: TGTGCCAGCAGCCTCCGACGGGAGGCCCCTGAAGCTTTCTTT. The chain joins TRBV7-8 to TRBJ1-1; no firm D call. Germline V CDR1 and CDR2: SGHVS, FQNEAQ. The CDR3 loop spans 14 amino acids. Trimming cost V 5 bases and J 6 bases, with 16 bases left between them.

The chain is built from TRBV6-8 and TRBJ2-7; 13 bases fit TRBD2. This CDR3 is built from 16 residues. The J segment lost 1 base and the V segment lost 6 bases, leaving 6 bases of the junction unmatched. Germline assignment: CDR1 MNHGY and CDR2 SAAAGT. The CDR3 region has the DNA TGTGCCAGCAGACCCAGGACTAGCGGGAGTTCCTACGAGCAGTACTTC. It is translated as CASRPRTSGSSYEQYF.

Only one count was recorded for this clone. The J gene is TRBJ1-1, the V gene TRBV7-3; D is ambiguous. This CDR3 region has 12 residues. V gave up 2 bases and J gave up 5 bases, with 6 bases separating them. Germline loops: CDR1 SGHTA, CDR2 FQGTGA. The CDR3 nucleotides read TGTGCCAGCAGCTTAGGTGCGACTGAAGCTTTCTTT. It translates to CASSLGATEAFF.